Included here is one TCR beta chain sequence, with context. This specimen comes from a study of blood T cell repertoires in COVID-19. For the study at large: Nucleic acid was either cDNA or gDNA, and it came from T cells, B-cell-depleted T cells, or PBMCs.

Original handling: Estimated nucleated cell counts came from reference gene primer amplification. The method was immunoSEQ multiplex PCR; TCRdb's version includes in-frame clones alone and lacks a portion of them. From that table come the V and J calls and clone size; the DNA was used to work out D and trimming. The sample has roughly 78,000 clones, 65% to 85% seen once. This CDR3 region has 14 residues. Germline V gene data show CDR1 as SGHRS and CDR2 as YFSETQ. The V end lost 1 base, the J end lost 7 bases, and 11 bases lay between the germline ends. It was during active infection that Seattle patients were enrolled and then longitudinally followed.

The rearrangement links TRBV5-1 to TRBJ2-2; maybe TRBD2 (6 bases). This TCR was recovered from a man aged 45-60 years with COVID-19, enrolled during active disease. Sequenced: peripheral blood. CDR3 coding DNA: TGCGCCAGCAGCTTGCTCGGGAGTGGCGGGGAGCTGTTTTTT. Its translation is CASSLLGSGGELFF.